The rows below give T cell receptor beta chains drawn from one sample of a study of chemoradiotherapy in HPV16-positive cancers. Method: immunoSEQ multiplex PCR; TCRdb's copy keeps in-frame clones and lacks some. The sample comprises some 10,000 clones, approximately 70% of which are singletons, and around a tenth rests with the top ten. The sequencing used tumor tissue, collected from a patient who underwent chemoradiotherapy. Receptors were obtained from a human donor with HPV-associated anogenital cancer. The CDR3 runs from the conserved cysteine through the conserved F or W. Fields, in order: clone size, J gene, V gene, D gene, CDR3 protein, CDR3 DNA. The D gene is left open where the match is weak. Size values are once, few and many counts, or a class for expanded clones, and some rows have none.

clone_size: .; j_call: TRBJ2-7; v_call: TRBV19; d_call: .; cdr3_aa: CASSRGQGGEQYF; cdr3_nt: TGTGCCAGTAGTAGGGGGCAGGGAGGCGAGCAGTACTTC
clone_size: .; j_call: TRBJ2-1; v_call: TRBV19; d_call: .; cdr3_aa: CASSFRSSDEQFF; cdr3_nt: TGTGCCAGTAGTTTCCGATCTAGCGATGAGCAGTTCTTC
clone_size: .; j_call: TRBJ2-7; v_call: TRBV30; d_call: TRBD2; cdr3_aa: CAWSLGGSLYEQYF; cdr3_nt: TGTGCCTGGAGCCTCGGCGGGAGTCTCTACGAGCAGTACTTC
clone_size: once; j_call: TRBJ2-1; v_call: TRBV4-2; d_call: TRBD2; cdr3_aa: CASSQIRMRASGFSYNEQFF; cdr3_nt: TGTGCCAGCAGCCAGATCCGGATGAGGGCTAGCGGGTTCTCCTACAATGAGCAGTTCTTC
clone_size: .; j_call: TRBJ1-2; v_call: TRBV16; d_call: .; cdr3_aa: CASSQGVTQLYTF; cdr3_nt: TGTGCCAGCAGCCAAGGGGTGACGCAGTTGTACACCTTC
clone_size: .; j_call: TRBJ2-7; v_call: TRBV19; d_call: .; cdr3_aa: CASSSPPLYEQYF; cdr3_nt: TGTGCCAGTAGTAGTCCGCCCCTCTACGAGCAGTACTTC
clone_size: .; j_call: TRBJ2-1; v_call: TRBV5-1; d_call: .; cdr3_aa: CASSMRQPSSYNEQFF; cdr3_nt: TGCGCCAGCAGCATGCGACAGCCGAGCTCCTACAATGAGCAGTTCTTC
clone_size: few; j_call: TRBJ1-6; v_call: TRBV2; d_call: TRBD1; cdr3_aa: CAGQGHHNSPLHF; cdr3_nt: TGTGCCGGACAGGGACATCATAATTCACCCCTCCACTTT
clone_size: .; j_call: TRBJ2-7; v_call: TRBV21-1; d_call: .; cdr3_aa: CASSTRTSGRAFGYEQYF; cdr3_nt: TGTGCCAGCAGCACTCGAACTAGCGGGAGGGCCTTCGGGTACGAGCAGTACTTC
clone_size: .; j_call: TRBJ1-2; v_call: TRBV4-1; d_call: .; cdr3_aa: CASSQDAETSYGYTF; cdr3_nt: TGCGCCAGCAGCCAAGATGCGGAAACAAGCTACGGCTACACCTTC
clone_size: .; j_call: TRBJ1-2; v_call: TRBV5-6; d_call: TRBD1; cdr3_aa: CASSLAGQGAGYTF; cdr3_nt: TGTGCCAGCAGCTTGGCGGGGCAGGGGGCCGGCTACACCTTC
clone_size: .; j_call: TRBJ2-5; v_call: TRBV6-1; d_call: .; cdr3_aa: CASSESGASWAQYF; cdr3_nt: TGTGCCAGCAGTGAATCCGGTGCCTCTTGGGCCCAGTACTTC
clone_size: .; j_call: TRBJ1-2; v_call: TRBV30; d_call: .; cdr3_aa: CAWSVTDTGGGYTF; cdr3_nt: TGTGCCTGGAGTGTCACTGACACCGGCGGTGGCTACACCTTC
clone_size: .; j_call: TRBJ2-3; v_call: TRBV5-1; d_call: .; cdr3_aa: CASSLRTGAGSADTQYF; cdr3_nt: TGCGCCAGCAGCCTCAGAACCGGGGCAGGGAGCGCAGATACGCAGTATTTT
clone_size: few; j_call: TRBJ2-3; v_call: TRBV12-5; d_call: TRBD2; cdr3_aa: CASGRGLAENTQYF; cdr3_nt: TGTGCTAGTGGAAGGGGACTAGCCGAGAATACGCAGTATTTT
clone_size: .; j_call: TRBJ1-4; v_call: TRBV18; d_call: .; cdr3_aa: CASSPRGSFGEKLFF; cdr3_nt: TGTGCCAGCTCACCGAGGGGCAGTTTTGGGGAAAAACTGTTTTTT
clone_size: few; j_call: TRBJ2-2; v_call: TRBV5-1; d_call: .; cdr3_aa: CASSLVADGELFF; cdr3_nt: TGCGCCAGCAGCTTGGTGGCAGACGGGGAGCTGTTTTTT
clone_size: .; j_call: TRBJ2-5; v_call: TRBV5-1; d_call: TRBD1; cdr3_aa: CASSPEATGAKETQYF; cdr3_nt: TGCGCCAGCAGCCCCGAAGCGACAGGGGCGAAGGAGACCCAGTACTTC
clone_size: .; j_call: TRBJ1-6; v_call: TRBV10-1; d_call: .; cdr3_aa: CASSVTVSGPLHF; cdr3_nt: TGCGCCAGCAGCGTTACGGTGTCCGGGCCCCTCCACTTT
clone_size: medium-sized; j_call: TRBJ1-1; v_call: TRBV15; d_call: .; cdr3_aa: CATSLRDSLNTEAFF; cdr3_nt: TGTGCCACCTCCCTCCGGGATAGCCTGAACACTGAAGCTTTCTTT
clone_size: .; j_call: TRBJ2-3; v_call: TRBV5-4; d_call: .; cdr3_aa: CASSLDRFVVTQYF; cdr3_nt: TGTGCCAGCAGCTTGGATCGCTTTGTGGTTACGCAGTATTTT
clone_size: .; j_call: TRBJ1-1; v_call: TRBV7-7; d_call: .; cdr3_aa: CASSPTVNTEAFF; cdr3_nt: TGTGCCAGCAGTCCGACAGTGAACACTGAAGCTTTCTTT
clone_size: .; j_call: TRBJ2-5; v_call: TRBV29-1; d_call: TRBD2; cdr3_aa: CSVPPGLAEPETQYF; cdr3_nt: TGCAGCGTTCCACCGGGACTAGCGGAACCAGAGACCCAGTACTTC
clone_size: large; j_call: TRBJ1-6; v_call: TRBV28; d_call: TRBD1; cdr3_aa: CASSPGQGGSPLHF; cdr3_nt: TGTGCCAGCAGTCCCGGACAGGGAGGATCACCCCTCCACTTT
clone_size: .; j_call: TRBJ2-2; v_call: TRBV2; d_call: .; cdr3_aa: CASRLGDTGELFF; cdr3_nt: TGTGCCAGCAGGCTGGGAGACACCGGGGAGCTGTTTTTT
clone_size: few; j_call: TRBJ1-4; v_call: TRBV6-1; d_call: TRBD1; cdr3_aa: CASSDLGQGDVRKLFF; cdr3_nt: TGTGCCAGCAGTGATCTAGGACAGGGGGACGTAAGAAAACTGTTTTTT